The 32 T cell receptor beta chains reported below all come from one sample, sequenced in a study of shared clonotypes between healthy human individuals. Here immunoSEQ multiplex PCR was the method, and the copy in TCRdb shows in-frame clones only, minus some. Of fewer than 850,000 clones listed, more than 70% are singletons. The sample was memory CD4+ T cells sorted from blood. Subset in this sample: CD45RA-negative fraction. Receptors were obtained from a woman younger than 45 in good health.

The genes are TRBV30 and TRBJ1-3, with a possible D match to TRBD1 (5 bases). Germline values: CDR1 GTSNPN, CDR2 SVGIG (reference sequence). This CDR3 has 13 amino acids. Trimming took 6 bases from V and 0 from J, leaving 9 bases between them. The CDR3 nucleotides read TGTGCCTGTGACAGAAGCTCTGGAAACACCATATATTTT. Protein product: CACDRSSGNTIYF.

The rearrangement links TRBV28 to TRBJ2-1; D gene unclear. V lost 7 bases and J lost 1, with 5 bases in between. CDR1 MDHEN and CDR2 SYDVKM come from the germline V gene. CDR3 length: 12 amino acids. The CDR3 region has the DNA TGTGCCAGCATGGTGTCCTACAATGAGCAGTTCTTC. Amino acids: CASMVSYNEQFF.

The rearrangement joins TRBV28 to TRBJ1-4, with a possible D match to TRBD1 (5 bases). Germline CDR1 MDHEN, CDR2 SYDVKM. Trimming removed 6 bases from V and 11 bases from J, with 19 bases in between. This CDR3 comprises 14 residues. CDR3 coding DNA: TGTGCCAGCAGCCTGGACCAGGGTAGAGGGAAACTGTTTTTT. Protein: CASSLDQGRGKLFF.

J is TRBJ2-7 and V is TRBV19; 9 bases match TRBD1. This CDR3 has 14 residues. The J segment lost 4 bases and the V segment lost 7 bases, leaving 8 bases of the junction unmatched. Looked up from germline, CDR1 is LNHDA and CDR2 is SQIVND (reference sequence). CDR3 nucleotide sequence: TGTGCCAGTAACCCTGGGGACAGGGCTTACGAGCAGTACTTC. Residues: CASNPGDRAYEQYF.

A note on this clone: This may stem from a read error, because a much larger clone lies one nucleotide away. The chain has TRBV7-9 and TRBJ2-1; D is unresolved. The V end was cut by 1 base, the J end by 5 bases, with 0 bases between. There are 11 residues in the CDR3. Germline values: CDR1 SEHNR, CDR2 FQNEAQ (reference sequence). CDR3 protein: CASSLDNEQFF. The CDR3 DNA sequence: TGTGCCAGCAGCTTAGACAATGAGCAGTTCTTC.

V and J are TRBV10-3 and TRBJ2-2; TRBD1 matches 9 bases. V lost 6 bases to trimming and J lost 6 bases; unmatched junction nucleotides: 2. CDR3 length: 13 amino acids. The germline CDR1 and CDR2 sequences are ENHRY and SYGVKD. CDR3 nucleotide sequence: TGTGCCATCAGAGGACAGGGGTCCGGGGAGCTGTTTTTT. It specifies CAIRGQGSGELFF.

On this clone itself: The sample holds other DNA sequences that translate to the same CDR3. The chain combines TRBV2 with TRBJ2-7; D is unresolved. Trimming stripped 4 bases from V and 5 bases from J, with 9 bases between. CDR1 and CDR2 (germline): SNHLY, FYNNEI. The length of the CDR3 is 12 residues. The CDR3 DNA follows: TGTGCCAGCAGTGTCAAGGGCCACGAGCAGTACTTC. It specifies CASSVKGHEQYF.

The J gene is TRBJ2-3, the V gene TRBV6-5, with D tentatively TRBD2 (5 bases). The germline V gene has CDR1 MNHEY and CDR2 SVGAGI. V dropped 2 bases and J dropped 4 bases, with 16 bases sitting between them. This CDR3 has 16 residues. The CDR3 bases are TGTGCCAGCAGTTACCGGGGAGCCTGGGAACCAGATACGCAGTATTTT. It translates to CASSYRGAWEPDTQYF.

The chain uses TRBV10-3 and TRBJ2-3, with 7 positions matching TRBD1. The CDR3 is 14 residues long. The V gene's germline CDR1 is ENHRY and CDR2 SYGVKD. J gave up 0 bases and V 7 bases, and 4 bases lay outside the gene matches. CDR3 DNA: TGTGCCATCACTGAACAGGGGAGCACAGATACGCAGTATTTT. Translating gives CAITEQGSTDTQYF.

V is TRBV6-6 and J is TRBJ2-1; no reliable D call. The V gene's germline CDR1 is MNHNY and CDR2 SVGAGI (reference sequence). The ends were cut back, 0 bases at V and 9 bases at J, with 6 bases in the middle. This CDR3 contains 12 residues. The CDR3 coding sequence is TGTGCCAGCAGTTACTCCGCATCTGAGCAGTTCTTC. Translating gives CASSYSASEQFF.

As DNA, the CDR3 is TGTGCCAGCAGCTTAGATACGGCTGCCGGGGAGCTGTTTTTT. Its protein product is CASSLDTAAGELFF. This rearrangement joins TRBV11-3 to TRBJ2-2; D is undetermined. CDR3 size: 14 residues. Germline-derived CDR1 and CDR2 are SGHNT and YENEEA. Trimming cost V 0 bases and J 6 bases, with 8 bases left between them.

The chain uses TRBV7-9 and TRBJ1-5; TRBD1 might be the D (5 bases). Trimming took off 6 bases at V and 6 bases at J, with 9 bases between the two ends. Per the germline V gene, CDR1 is SEHNR and CDR2 is FQNEAQ (reference sequence). This CDR3 is 12 amino acids long. CDR3 loop: CASSRGSQPQHF. In nucleotides, the CDR3 is TGTGCCAGCAGTCGGGGGAGTCAGCCCCAGCATTTT.

The gene calls are TRBV28 and TRBJ1-5; TRBD1 matches at 8 bases. CDR1 and CDR2 (germline): MDHEN, SYDVKM. This CDR3 is built from 15 residues. The ends lost 6 bases at V and 1 base at J; junction bases unmatched: 5. CDR3 bases: TGTGCCAGCAGGACCGGACAGGGAAGCAATCAGCCCCAGCATTTT. Its protein product is CASRTGQGSNQPQHF.

J is TRBJ2-4 and V is TRBV28; D tentatively reads TRBD1 or TRBD2 (5 bases each). V gave up 3 bases and J gave up 0 bases, with 12 bases separating them. The CDR3 consists of 16 residues. CDR1 and CDR2 (germline): MDHEN, SYDVKM. The CDR3 DNA follows: TGTGCCAGCAGTTTGGGACGGTCCCTAGCCAAAAACATTCAGTACTTC. Its translation: CASSLGRSLAKNIQYF.

The CDR3 protein is CASSFEKGPDTQYF. The CDR3 DNA is TGTGCCAGCAGCTTTGAAAAAGGGCCAGATACGCAGTATTTT. The J gene is TRBJ2-3, the V gene TRBV5-4; D remains unclear. The CDR3 has 14 amino acids. Germline assignment: CDR1 SGHNT and CDR2 YYREEE (reference sequence). The V gene lost 2 bases and the J gene lost 4 bases, with 11 bases spanning the gap. Full variable domain (missing parts from reference TRBV5-4 and TRBJ2-3): ETGVTQSPTHLIKTRGQQVTLRCSSQSGHNTVSWYQQALGQGPQFIFQYYREEENGRGNFPPRFSGLQFPNYSSELNVNALELDDSALYLCASSFEKGPDTQYFGPGTRLTVL.

This chain connects TRBV28 to TRBJ2-3; D call uncertain. CDR3 length: 15 residues. Germline loops: CDR1 MDHEN, CDR2 SYDVKM. V gave up 2 bases and J gave up 0 bases, with 9 bases separating them. CDR3 sequence reads: CASSLSVISTDTQYF. The CDR3, as DNA: TGTGCCAGCAGTTTAAGTGTTATAAGCACAGATACGCAGTATTTT. The whole variable domain, remainder taken from reference TRBV28 and TRBJ2-3, is DVKVTQSSRYLVKRTGEKVFLECVQDMDHENMFWYRQDPGLGLRLIYFSYDVKMKEKGDIPEGYSVSREKKERFSLILESASTNQTSMYLCASSLSVISTDTQYFGPGTRLTVL.

Here the CDR3 DNA reads TGTGCCAGCAGCTTGGATGGAGGGACTACCGGCTACACCTTC. Protein product: CASSLDGGTTGYTF. This rearrangement joins TRBV5-4 to TRBJ1-2; possible D gene TRBD1, 5 bases. Trimming took 0 bases from V and 8 from J, leaving 14 bases between them. This CDR3 spans 14 amino acids. Germline CDR1 is SGHNT and CDR2 is YYREEE (reference sequence).

The CDR3 coding sequence is TGTGCCAGCAGCTTATCCGGGACACAATACGAGCAGTACTTC. Its translation: CASSLSGTQYEQYF. The chain uses TRBV7-9 and TRBJ2-7; TRBD1 might be the D (6 bases). Trimming removed 2 bases from V and 4 bases from J, with 12 bases in between. The germline gives CDR1 SEHNR, CDR2 FQNEAQ (reference sequence). CDR3 length: 14 residues.

The chain employs TRBV21-1 and TRBJ2-4. TRBV21-1 corresponds to a pseudogene. The CDR3 has 13 residues. For the CDR3, the DNA is TGTGCCAGCAGCCAAGGAGGGGAGAACATTCAGTACTTC. Its protein is CASSQGGENIQYF.

For this clone: The same CDR3 arises from other DNA sequences in this sample as well. V is TRBV28 and J is TRBJ1-5; D not resolved. V was trimmed by 3 bases and J by 4 bases, leaving 4 bases between them. This CDR3 is built from 12 residues. The germline V gene encodes CDR1 MDHEN and CDR2 SYDVKM. CDR3 nucleotide sequence: TGTGCCAGCAGTTTTTTAAATCAGCCCCAGCATTTT. Protein: CASSFLNQPQHF.

The genes are TRBV18 and TRBJ1-1; D is possibly TRBD1 (5 bases). The germline gives CDR1 KGHSH, CDR2 LQKENI. The CDR3 spans 17 residues. Deletions cut 1 base from V and 1 base from J, with 16 bases between. Written as DNA, the CDR3 is TGTGCCAGCTCACCACAGTTCGGGGCACCAGGGAACACTGAAGCTTTCTTT. This codes for CASSPQFGAPGNTEAFF.

The V and J genes are TRBV6-6 and TRBJ1-3, with D uncertain. V shed 0 bases and J shed 4 bases, with 10 bases lying between them. There are 15 residues in the CDR3. Germline V gives CDR1 MNHNY, CDR2 SVGAGI (reference sequence). DNA of the CDR3: TGTGCCAGCAGTTACTCGATTGCCGGGGGAAACACCATATATTTT. Protein: CASSYSIAGGNTIYF.

This clone showed up many times. The J gene is TRBJ2-1, the V gene TRBV5-1; D perhaps matches TRBD2 (6 bases). CDR1 and CDR2 from the germline V gene are SGHRS and YFSETQ. This CDR3 is 15 amino acids long. The V and J ends lost 4 bases and 0 bases respectively, with 11 bases between them. The CDR3 protein is CASSEASASYNEQFF. CDR3 nucleotide sequence: TGCGCCAGCAGCGAAGCTAGCGCCTCCTACAATGAGCAGTTCTTC.

The chain carries TRBV28 and TRBJ1-2, with D tentatively TRBD1 (6 bases). CDR3 length: 12 residues. V was pared by 6 bases and J by 7 bases, with 12 bases between. CDR1 and CDR2 from the germline V gene are MDHEN and SYDVKM. As DNA, the CDR3 is TGTGCCAGCAGAGTTAACAGGGCTGGCTACACCTTC. The encoded protein is CASRVNRAGYTF.

V gene TRBV18 combines with J gene TRBJ2-2; the D gene could be TRBD1 or TRBD2 (5 bases each). This CDR3 spans 15 amino acids. The ends were cut back, 0 bases at V and 2 bases at J, with 7 bases in the middle. Germline lookup yields CDR1 KGHSH and CDR2 LQKENI. Here the CDR3 DNA reads TGTGCCAGCTCACCACCGGGGACCAACACCGGGGAGCTGTTTTTT. Its protein product is CASSPPGTNTGELFF.

The chain combines TRBV27 with TRBJ2-7; the D gene is possibly TRBD2 (6 bases). The CDR3 is 16 residues long. Deletions cut 3 bases from V and 0 bases from J, with 15 bases between. The germline V gene encodes CDR1 MNHEY and CDR2 SMNVEV (reference sequence). Here the CDR3 reads CASSFNRAGLSYEQYF. CDR3 sequence (DNA): TGTGCCAGCAGTTTTAACCGCGCGGGACTCTCCTACGAGCAGTACTTC.

This sequence joins TRBV18 and TRBJ2-2; TRBD2 matches 8 bases. The CDR3 is 16 residues long. Trimming removed 7 bases from V and 7 bases from J; junction bases left unmatched: 14. The germline CDR1 and CDR2 sequences are KGHSH and LQKENI. CDR3 in amino acids: CASYNEREMDVGELFF. The CDR3, as DNA: TGTGCCAGCTATAACGAGCGGGAGATGGATGTCGGGGAGCTGTTTTTT. The variable domain in full, with the rest retrieved from reference TRBV18 and TRBJ2-2, is NAGVMQNPRHLVRRRGQEARLRCSPMKGHSHVYWYRQLPEEGLKFMVYLQKENIIDESGMPKERFSAEFPKEGPSILRIQQVVRGDSAAYFCASYNEREMDVGELFFGEGSRLTVL.

This rearrangement joins TRBV9 to TRBJ2-2; D remains unclear. CDR3 length: 16 amino acids. V lost 0 bases and J 1 base, leaving 10 bases between the germline ends. CDR1 is SGDLS, CDR2 YYNGEE, per germline. The CDR3 here is CASSVGAGMNTGELFF. The CDR3 nucleotides are TGTGCCAGCAGCGTAGGGGCTGGCATGAACACCGGGGAGCTGTTTTTT.

The chain links TRBV19 to TRBJ1-4, with a weak D call TRBD1 (5 bases). The CDR3 has 13 residues. Germline V gives CDR1 LNHDA, CDR2 SQIVND (reference sequence). V lost 5 bases to trimming and J lost 8 bases, with 12 bases between them. The CDR3: CASSGLEGEKLFF. CDR3 sequence (DNA): TGTGCCAGTAGTGGGTTGGAGGGGGAAAAACTGTTTTTT.

This sequence joins TRBV5-8 and TRBJ1-2, with D possibly being TRBD1 (5 bases). Trimming removed 6 bases at V and 8 bases at J, with 20 bases between. CDR1 and CDR2 (germline): SGHTS, YDEGEE. The CDR3 covers 14 residues. CDR3 amino acids: CASNGDLRGGGYTF. In nucleotides, the CDR3 is TGTGCCAGCAACGGGGACCTCCGTGGAGGGGGCTACACCTTC.

The genes are TRBV5-1 and TRBJ2-2, with 8 bases matching TRBD1. The junction had 5 bases not matched to a gene; V was cut back by 0 bases and J by 4 bases. Germline V CDR1 and CDR2: SGHRS, YFSETQ. This CDR3 has 16 amino acids. CDR3 in DNA: TGCGCCAGCAGCTTGGCTCCGACAGGGGTCACCGGGGAGCTGTTTTTT. Its translation is CASSLAPTGVTGELFF. Looking up the rest from reference TRBV5-1 and TRBJ2-2 gives the full variable domain: KAGVTQTPRYLIKTRGQQVTLSCSPISGHRSVSWYQQTPGQGLQFLFEYFSETQRNKGNFPGRFSGRQFSNSRSEMNVSTLELGDSALYLCASSLAPTGVTGELFFGEGSRLTVL.

The CDR3 is CASSGVASGRARSYEQYF. DNA for the CDR3: TGCGCCAGCAGCGGCGTGGCTAGCGGGAGGGCACGATCCTACGAGCAGTACTTC. V usage is TRBV4-1 and J usage is TRBJ2-7; 12 nucleotides line up with TRBD2. The ends lost 5 bases at V and 1 base at J; junction bases unmatched: 12. The germline gives CDR1 MGHRA, CDR2 YSYEKL. The CDR3 extends over 18 amino acids.